A selection of T cell receptor beta chains follows, all from one sample in a study of blood T cell repertoires in COVID-19. This table comes from immunoSEQ multiplex PCR, and its TCRdb copy is limited to in-frame clones, with some not included. This table holds a few hundred thousand clones, over 85% found once. The source material was peripheral blood. These receptors all stem from a man between 18 and 35 years old with COVID-19, enrolled during active disease. The CDR3 runs from the conserved cysteine through the conserved F or W. The order of the fields is clone size, D gene, V gene, J gene, CDR3 protein, CDR3 DNA. The D gene is left open where the match is weak. Where a row states a size, it is once, few, many or the class of an expanded clone; other rows omit it.

NA,TRBD2,TRBV3-1/TRBV3-2,TRBJ2-7,CASSQEWSGTSAYEQYF,TGTGCCAGCAGCCAAGAATGGTCCGGGACTAGCGCTTACGAGCAGTACTTC
NA,NA,TRBV10-2,TRBJ2-7,CASSEKGVSSYEQYF,TGCGCCAGCAGTGAGAAGGGAGTGAGTTCCTACGAGCAGTACTTC
NA,TRBD1,TRBV5-1,TRBJ1-2,CASSWDRGIIGYTF,TGCGCCAGCAGCTGGGACAGGGGGATTATTGGCTACACCTTC
NA,NA,TRBV19,TRBJ1-2,CASSIVGGSNYGYTF,TGTGCCAGTAGTATAGTAGGGGGATCGAACTATGGCTACACCTTC
NA,NA,TRBV7-8,TRBJ2-2,CASSLSRSPFTGELFF,TGTGCCAGCAGCTTATCCCGGAGCCCCTTCACCGGGGAGCTGTTTTTT
NA,NA,TRBV3-1/TRBV3-2,TRBJ2-2,CASSFGGIGGTGELFF,TGTGCCAGCAGCTTCGGGGGGATAGGGGGAACCGGGGAGCTGTTTTTT
NA,NA,TRBV5-4,TRBJ2-4,CASSGNRESNIQYF,TGTGCCAGCAGCGGCAACAGGGAGAGCAACATTCAGTACTTC
few,NA,TRBV10-3,TRBJ1-5,CATRQDLVGNQPQHF,TGTGCCACCCGACAGGACCTCGTAGGGAATCAGCCCCAGCATTTT
NA,NA,TRBV13,TRBJ2-2,CASSFRGELFF,TGTGCCAGCAGCTTCCGCGGGGAGCTGTTTTTT
NA,TRBD1,TRBV3-1/TRBV3-2,TRBJ2-1,CASSDRGSRSEQFF,TGTGCCAGCAGCGACAGGGGCAGTCGCAGTGAGCAGTTCTTC
few,TRBD1,TRBV19,TRBJ1-2,CASSRPGQGMTYTF,TGTGCCAGTAGCCGGCCGGGACAGGGGATGACATACACCTTC
NA,TRBD1,TRBV6-5,TRBJ2-7,CASGSHGTGVGEQYF,TGTGCCAGCGGATCGCACGGGACAGGGGTTGGTGAGCAGTACTTC
NA,TRBD2,TRBV5-6,TRBJ2-5,CASSFSGGEWETQYF,TGTGCCAGCAGCTTTAGCGGGGGGGAATGGGAGACCCAGTACTTC
NA,TRBD2,TRBV5-1,TRBJ2-1,CASKLPYQREGGLQIF,TGCGCCAGCAAACTCCCCTACCAGCGGGAGGGAGGGTTACAGATCTTC
few,NA,TRBV10-3,TRBJ2-2,CAISTSQGPGELFF,TGTGCCATCAGTACCTCTCAGGGGCCCGGGGAGCTGTTTTTT
NA,TRBD2,TRBV10-1,TRBJ2-1,CASSDDSGKTNEQFF,TGCGCCAGCAGTGATGATAGCGGGAAGACCAATGAGCAGTTCTTC
NA,NA,TRBV5-1,TRBJ2-5,CASRYTWRAPETQYF,TGCGCCAGCAGATATACATGGAGGGCCCCGGAGACCCAGTACTTC
once,TRBD2,TRBV11-2,TRBJ2-3,CASSLSVGGGSTDTQYF,TGTGCCAGCAGCCTTAGCGTTGGCGGGGGGAGCACAGATACGCAGTATTTT
NA,TRBD2,TRBV19,TRBJ2-2,CASDTSGRRTGELFF,TGTGCCAGTGATACTAGCGGGAGACGGACCGGGGAGCTGTTTTTT
NA,NA,TRBV4-1,TRBJ1-2,CASSQDFTAYGYTF,TGCGCCAGCAGCCAAGATTTTACAGCCTATGGCTACACCTTC
NA,NA,TRBV19,TRBJ2-1,CASTRGLSSYNEQFF,TGTGCCAGTACCAGGGGTCTATCCTCCTACAATGAGCAGTTCTTC
NA,NA,TRBV14,TRBJ2-5,CASSQDRDLGWETQYF,TGTGCCAGCAGCCAAGACCGGGACTTAGGATGGGAGACCCAGTACTTC
NA,TRBD2,TRBV20-1,TRBJ2-1,CSASRGGLAGSEQFF,TGCAGTGCTAGTAGGGGGGGACTAGCGGGAAGTGAGCAGTTCTTC
NA,NA,TRBV2,TRBJ2-5,CASSAPSERIQYF,TGTGCCAGCAGTGCCCCTAGCGAGAGGATCCAGTACTTC
NA,NA,TRBV10-3,TRBJ1-3,CAISDQGGSGNTIYF,TGTGCCATCAGTGACCAAGGGGGCTCTGGAAACACCATATATTTT
NA,NA,TRBV2,TRBJ2-2,CASRGPGANTGELFF,TGTGCCAGCAGGGGACCAGGGGCGAACACCGGGGAGCTGTTTTTT
NA,NA,TRBV5-4,TRBJ2-1,CASSRPTNPLAYNEQFF,TGTGCCAGCAGCCGCCCGACTAACCCCCTAGCCTACAATGAGCAGTTCTTC
NA,TRBD2,TRBV7-2,TRBJ2-3,CASSPGLAGGTDTQYF,TGTGCCAGCAGCCCCGGACTAGCGGGGGGCACAGATACGCAGTATTTT
NA,NA,TRBV7-9,TRBJ1-6,CASSLDGINSPLHF,TGTGCCAGCAGCTTAGATGGCATAAACTCACCCCTCCACTTT
NA,NA,TRBV7-6,TRBJ1-6,CASSFDVSSPLHF,TGTGCCAGCAGCTTTGATGTGAGTTCACCCCTCCACTTT
NA,NA,TRBV12-5,TRBJ1-4,CASGSREGKLFF,TGTGCTAGTGGTTCCAGGGAAGGAAAACTGTTTTTT
once,TRBD1,TRBV27,TRBJ2-7,CASSSPRTGGGYEQYF,TGTGCCAGCAGTTCCCCCCGGACAGGGGGCGGATACGAGCAGTACTTC
NA,TRBD2,TRBV6-1,TRBJ2-1,CASSESGTSGYEQFF,TGTGCCAGCAGTGAATCCGGGACTAGCGGTTATGAGCAGTTCTTC
NA,TRBD1,TRBV19,TRBJ2-1,CASTPGTGINEQFF,TGTGCCAGTACCCCCGGGACAGGGATCAATGAGCAGTTCTTC
few,NA,TRBV3-1/TRBV3-2,TRBJ2-7,CASSQVGEQYF,TGTGCCAGCAGCCAAGTCGGCGAGCAGTACTTC
NA,NA,TRBV3-1/TRBV3-2,TRBJ2-2,CASRQAYTGELFF,TGTGCCAGCAGACAAGCCTACACCGGGGAGCTGTTTTTT
NA,TRBD1,TRBV7-2,TRBJ1-2,CASRPGQGFYGYTF,TGTGCCAGCAGACCAGGACAGGGCTTCTATGGCTACACCTTC
NA,TRBD1,TRBV7-8,TRBJ1-4,CASSLDRGVLSGATNEKLFF,TGTGCCAGCAGCTTAGACAGGGGGGTATTATCTGGAGCGACTAATGAAAAACTGTTTTTT
NA,NA,TRBV5-6,TRBJ1-1,CASSLDIGVVNTEAFF,TGTGCCAGCAGCTTGGATATCGGGGTGGTGAACACTGAAGCTTTCTTT
once,NA,TRBV27,TRBJ2-3,CASSITGWGTDTQYF,TGTGCCAGCAGCATTACAGGTTGGGGCACAGATACGCAGTATTTT
NA,TRBD2,TRBV3-1/TRBV3-2,TRBJ2-1,CASSQDNGLAYNEQFF,TGTGCCAGCAGCCAAGATAACGGACTAGCATACAATGAGCAGTTCTTC
NA,NA,TRBV5-6,TRBJ2-7,CASSRGWGNHEQYF,TGTGCCAGCAGCCGGGGGTGGGGTAACCACGAGCAGTACTTC
NA,TRBD2,TRBV24-1,TRBJ2-1,CATSEASGRSSSYNEQFF,TGTGCCACCAGTGAGGCTAGCGGGAGGTCGAGCTCCTACAATGAGCAGTTCTTC
NA,NA,TRBV13,TRBJ1-5,CASSGGENQPQHF,TGTGCCAGCAGCGGGGGGGAAAATCAGCCCCAGCATTTT
NA,TRBD2,TRBV6-5,TRBJ2-1,CASSSTGLMVGQFF,TGTGCCAGCAGTTCAACGGGACTAATGGTAGGGCAGTTCTTC
NA,TRBD2,TRBV6-5,TRBJ2-7,CASAGLAAVYEQYF,TGTGCCAGCGCAGGACTAGCGGCGGTCTACGAGCAGTACTTC
NA,NA,TRBV7-9,TRBJ2-1,CASSLVSSNEQFF,TGTGCCAGCAGCTTAGTGAGTTCGAATGAGCAGTTCTTC
NA,NA,TRBV10-1,TRBJ2-1,CASSESPGNEQFF,TGCGCCAGCAGTGAGTCCCCCGGGAATGAGCAGTTCTTC